This T cell receptor beta chain was profiled in a study of T cell responses to AZD1222 COVID-19 vaccine. Overall study results and limits: There were vaccine-associated CD4 TCRs across spike, dominant at 160-218 and 743-854. The donor group comprised mostly white British people and more females; the analysis possibly underestimated clonal diversity.

This clone was seen only a few times. Antigen unknown. Here immunoSEQ multiplex PCR was the method, and the copy in TCRdb shows in-frame clones only, minus some. The data contain roughly 89,000 clones, 85% to 90% of them singletons. The source of this sequence is an adult in good health. The sample was peripheral blood, taken on day 0 of MenACWY control vaccination.

CDR3 sequence (DNA): TGTGCCAGCACCGGGACTAGCGAGAACACCGGGGAGCTGTTTTTT. It specifies CASTGTSENTGELFF. The chain recombines TRBV6-5 with TRBJ2-2; 10 bases agree with TRBD2. V trimming: 7 bases; J trimming: 1 base; junction bases outside the gene matches: 3. Germline CDR1 reads MNHEY; CDR2 reads SVGAGI. CDR3 size: 15 residues.